This T cell receptor (beta chain) was identified in a study of CD8+ T cells in alopecia areata. Study in general: A regimen of oral tofacitinib, 5 to 10 mg twice daily, was given to treated patients. Study-wide results and caveats: Affected scalp, especially in alopecia totalis/universalis, had a higher clonality than normal scalp did. Resident alphabeta T cells of normal skin are also sequenced in scalp samples.

PBMCs provided sorted CD4+ and CD8+ T cells. Extracted RNA was reverse transcribed, and the resulting cDNA served as sequencing template. Using immunoSEQ multiplex PCR, the repertoire was profiled, and TCRdb retains in-frame clones only, with some absent. The table shows 130,000 to 150,000 clones, with around 47% occurring only once. As to this clone: What it binds is unknown.

With 3 bases removed from V and 1 base from J, the gap between germline ends came to 4 bases. The CDR3 is 12 residues long. The germline V gene has CDR1 MDHEN and CDR2 SYDVKM. This receptor was obtained from a human donor with alopecia areata. The sequenced material came from CD4+ T cells sorted from blood. V and J are TRBV28 and TRBJ2-7, with D hard to call. CDR3 nucleotides: TGTGCCAGCAGTTTTTTGTCCTACGAGCAGTACTTC. It encodes CASSFLSYEQYF.